Listed here are 15 T cell receptor beta chains from one sample, sequenced in a study of blood T cell repertoires in COVID-19. TCRdb's copy holds only in-frame clones and misses some; the assay was immunoSEQ multiplex PCR. The sample lists a few hundred thousand clones, 82% occurring once. Sequencing was performed on peripheral blood. These TCRs come from a woman aged 70-85 years with COVID-19, enrolled during active disease.

The V gene is TRBV24-1, the J gene TRBJ1-2; D may be TRBD1 (6 bases). V lost 3 bases and J 7 bases, leaving 11 bases between the germline ends. CDR1 KGHDR and CDR2 SFDVKD come from the germline V gene. The CDR3 runs to 13 residues. CDR3 residues: CATSDTNRAGYTF. The CDR3 DNA is TGTGCCACCAGTGATACAAACAGGGCTGGCTACACCTTC.

The genes are TRBV29-1 and TRBJ2-1; 7 nucleotides line up with TRBD2. The CDR3 loop spans 14 amino acids. V lost 1 base and J lost 2; bases outside the gene matches: 2. The germline V gene encodes CDR1 SQVTM and CDR2 ANQGSEA. Here the CDR3 reads CSVEGGSTYNEQFF. The CDR3 coding sequence is TGCAGCGTTGAAGGCGGGAGTACCTACAATGAGCAGTTCTTC.

V and J are TRBV19 and TRBJ1-2; D is perhaps TRBD1 (5 bases). Looked up from germline, CDR1 is LNHDA and CDR2 is SQIVND (reference sequence). This CDR3 contains 15 residues. V lost 0 bases and J 7 bases, leaving 15 bases between the germline ends. The CDR3 here is CASSIDRRGTGGYTF. In nucleotides, the CDR3 is TGTGCCAGTAGTATAGATCGAAGGGGTACGGGTGGCTACACCTTC.

This clone was seen just once. The chain uses TRBV9 and TRBJ2-2; unclear D gene. CDR1 SGDLS and CDR2 YYNGEE come from the germline V gene. Trimming pared 0 bases from V and 1 base from J, leaving 13 bases between. The CDR3 is made up of 17 amino acids. CDR3 residues: CASSVGVNRKNTGELFF. The DNA for the CDR3 is TGTGCCAGCAGCGTAGGGGTAAACAGAAAGAACACCGGGGAGCTGTTTTTT.

The chain couples TRBV6-5 to TRBJ2-1, with 11 nucleotides matching TRBD2. The germline CDR1 and CDR2 sequences are MNHEY and SVGAGI. The CDR3 runs to 15 residues. V dropped 6 bases and J dropped 4; count of bases not matched to a gene: 5. CDR3 coding DNA: TGTGCCAGCAGCCAGACTAGCGGGAATTACAATGAGCAGTTCTTC. It encodes CASSQTSGNYNEQFF.

The gene calls are TRBV11-2 and TRBJ2-7; D may be TRBD1 (5 bases). Germline CDR1 is SGHAT and CDR2 is FQNNGV. CDR3 length: 17 residues. V was cut by 5 bases and J by 0 bases, with 20 bases left in between. CDR3 in DNA: TGTGCCAGCAGCCGAGGATGGGGCAGCTCGAGCTCCTACGAGCAGTACTTC. This gives the protein CASSRGWGSSSSYEQYF.

The rearrangement joins TRBV3-1 (or the pseudogene TRBV3-2) to TRBJ1-5, with D uncertain. This CDR3 contains 16 residues. Trimming stripped 1 base from V and 2 bases from J, with 12 bases between. CDR1 LGHDT and CDR2 YNNKEL come from the germline V gene (reference sequence). This chain's CDR3 is CASSQGVRGGNQPQHF. DNA of the CDR3: TGTGCCAGCAGCCAAGGGGTTCGGGGAGGCAATCAGCCCCAGCATTTT.

V usage is TRBV7-2 and J usage is TRBJ2-7, with 7 positions matching TRBD2. Germline assignment: CDR1 SGHTA and CDR2 FQGNSA. The CDR3 covers 14 residues. V shed 2 bases and J 5 bases; nucleotides not matched to a gene: 6. CDR3 in amino acids: CASSLMRGRHEQYF. The CDR3 bases are TGTGCCAGCAGCTTAATGCGCGGGAGACACGAGCAGTACTTC. Variable domain in full (rest from reference TRBV7-2 and TRBJ2-7): GAGVSQSPSNKVTEKGKDVELRCDPISGHTALYWYRQSLGQGLEFLIYFQGNSAPDKSGLPSDRFSAERTGGSVSTLTIQRTQQEDSAVYLCASSLMRGRHEQYFGPGTRLTVT.

The V and J genes are TRBV4-1 and TRBJ1-2, with D perhaps matching TRBD1 (6 bases). Germline V lookup: CDR1 MGHRA, CDR2 YSYEKL. V was clipped by 0 bases and J by 8 bases, with 13 bases between them. The CDR3 length is 14 residues. The CDR3 region is CASSQEEGVGGYTF. CDR3 nucleotides: TGCGCCAGCAGCCAAGAAGAGGGGGTGGGAGGCTACACCTTC.

The chain carries TRBV3-1 (or the pseudogene TRBV3-2) and TRBJ1-2; D is perhaps TRBD1 (5 bases). Looked up from germline, CDR1 is LGHDT and CDR2 is YNNKEL (reference sequence). The CDR3 contains 13 residues. The V end lost 4 bases, the J end lost 4 bases, and 10 bases lay between the germline ends. CDR3 bases: TGTGCCAGCAGCCGCCCAGGGTTCTATGGCTACACCTTC. Protein: CASSRPGFYGYTF.

This clone came up once. The chain joins TRBV19 to TRBJ1-1; 9 bases are a match to TRBD1. Germline V CDR1 and CDR2: LNHDA, SQIVND (reference sequence). V lost 2 bases to trimming and J lost 1 base; unmatched junction nucleotides: 2. The CDR3 is made up of 15 amino acids. CDR3 amino acids: CASSITGGKNTEAFF. The CDR3 bases are TGTGCCAGTAGTATAACAGGGGGCAAGAACACTGAAGCTTTCTTT. The full variable domain, completed using reference TRBV19 and TRBJ1-1, is DGGITQSPKYLFRKEGQNVTLSCEQNLNHDAMYWYRQDPGQGLRLIYYSQIVNDFQKGDIAEGYSVSREKKESFPLTVTSAQKNPTAFYLCASSITGGKNTEAFFGQGTRLTVV.

The genes are TRBV3-1 (or the pseudogene TRBV3-2) and TRBJ2-1, with D possibly matching TRBD1 (5 bases). Per the germline V gene, CDR1 is LGHDT and CDR2 is YNNKEL (reference sequence). V was shortened by 1 base and J by 8 bases, with 12 bases between the two germline ends. The CDR3 has 14 residues. Here the CDR3 DNA reads TGTGCCAGCAGCCAAGCCCTCAGCAGGGATGAGCAGTTCTTC. Translation gives CASSQALSRDEQFF.

The V gene is TRBV28, the J gene TRBJ2-7; 9 nucleotides align to TRBD1. J lost 1 base, V lost 3 bases, and 4 bases had no gene match. CDR1 is MDHEN, CDR2 SYDVKM, per germline. CDR3 size: 15 residues. Here the CDR3 DNA reads TGTGCCAGCAGTTTTGAGGGACAGGGATCCTACGAGCAGTACTTC. Its translation: CASSFEGQGSYEQYF.

This sequence joins TRBV6-5 and TRBJ2-7, with 7 bases identical to TRBD2. The germline V gene encodes CDR1 MNHEY and CDR2 SVGAGI. The V segment lost 10 bases and the J segment 0 bases; nucleotides outside the gene matches: 9. There are 14 residues in the CDR3. CDR3 DNA: TGTGCCATCGCGAAGGGCGGGAGCTCCTACGAGCAGTACTTC. Its translation is CAIAKGGSSYEQYF.

CDR3 in DNA: TGTGCCAGCAGCCCAGGACAGGGGGCGGTTTCGAGAACTGAAGCTTTCTTT. The encoded protein is CASSPGQGAVSRTEAFF. This rearrangement joins TRBV7-2 to TRBJ1-1, with 11 positions matching TRBD1. V dropped 5 bases and J dropped 5; count of bases not matched to a gene: 13. CDR1 SGHTA and CDR2 FQGNSA come from the germline V gene. The CDR3 length is 17 residues.